These 5 T cell receptor beta chains share one sample of origin, sequenced in a study of T cell responses to AZD1222 COVID-19 vaccine. Sequenced by immunoSEQ multiplex PCR; TCRdb stores in-frame clones only, minus some. The sample carries around 67,000 clones, 80% to 90% recorded once. Sequencing used peripheral blood, obtained on day 0 of AZD1222 vaccination. These receptors came from an adult in good health.

The V call is TRBV28, the J call TRBJ1-1; D not resolved. V lost 5 bases, J lost 5 bases, and 21 bases lay in between. Germline loops: CDR1 MDHEN, CDR2 SYDVKM. The CDR3 spans 16 residues. The CDR3 loop reads CASSQEGGRGATEAFF. The CDR3 region has the DNA TGTGCCAGCAGTCAAGAGGGAGGGCGGGGAGCGACTGAAGCTTTCTTT.

The V and J genes are TRBV9 and TRBJ1-2, with a weak D call TRBD1 (6 bases). The V and J ends lost 2 bases and 1 base respectively, with 18 bases between them. In germline, CDR1 is SGDLS, CDR2 YYNGEE. The CDR3 contains 17 residues. The CDR3 protein is CASSVDRLPLLNYGYTF. CDR3 bases: TGTGCCAGCAGCGTCGACAGGCTTCCTCTTCTTAACTATGGCTACACCTTC.

The chain has TRBV4-1 and TRBJ2-5, with D uncertain. CDR1 is MGHRA and CDR2 is YSYEKL in the germline V gene. V shed 0 bases and J shed 4 bases, with 6 bases lying between them. CDR3 length: 13 amino acids. The CDR3 sequence is CASSQDTGETQYF. The CDR3 DNA reads TGCGCCAGCAGCCAAGATACGGGAGAGACCCAGTACTTC.

This rearrangement joins TRBV27 to TRBJ1-1, with TRBD1 matching 9 bases. The V segment lost 7 bases and the J segment 6 bases; nucleotides outside the gene matches: 9. This CDR3 comprises 14 residues. CDR1 and CDR2 from the germline V gene are MNHEY and SMNVEV (reference sequence). In nucleotides, the CDR3 is TGTGCCAGCACCTTAACAGGGGGCACGGCTGAAGCTTTCTTT. It specifies CASTLTGGTAEAFF.

This clone was observed once. The chain combines TRBV27 with TRBJ2-7; possible D gene TRBD2, 5 bases. V lost 3 bases and J lost 6, with 15 bases in between. The CDR3 spans 14 residues. Looked up from germline, CDR1 is MNHEY and CDR2 is SMNVEV (reference sequence). The CDR3 is CASSFLRGGSEQYF. The CDR3 DNA reads TGTGCCAGCAGTTTCCTCCGGGGTGGCAGCGAGCAGTACTTC.